Sequencing of this TCR beta chain was carried out in a study of beta chain features in type 1 diabetes. Study-level background: All samples combined gave over 100 million sorted cells for examination. Study-wide results and limits: People with Type 1 diabetes carried modestly yet significantly shorter TCRB CDR3s in all four CD4+ subsets.

Remarks on this clone: Its matching antigen is unknown. The junction departs from the called germline gene at one end, perhaps through a read error.

Sorting gave populations that all exceeded 95% purity. Every isolated RNA sample was fully reverse transcribed, so sequencing captured expressed TCRB transcripts. Method: immunoSEQ multiplex PCR; TCRdb's copy keeps in-frame clones and lacks some. The table shows hundreds of thousands of clones, with around 15% occurring only once. This CDR3 is built from 12 residues. From germline, CDR1 is SGHAT and CDR2 FQDESV (reference sequence). The sequence derives from a man between 18 and 35 years old with type 1 diabetes. V gene TRBV11-1 combines with J gene TRBJ2-3; 8 bases are shared with TRBD2. The sample comprised naive CD4+ T cells from blood. The CDR3 spells CASSSPGLVPGF. DNA of the CDR3: TGTGCCAGCAGCTCTCCGGGACTAGTCCCGGGGTTT.